This section outlines one TCR beta chain sequence together with its context. The antigen is undetermined. This sample is part of a study of T cell responses to AZD1222 COVID-19 vaccine. This CDR3 is built from 17 residues. V gave up 1 base and J gave up 5 bases; unmatched junction bases: 13. CDR1 and CDR2 (germline): SGHVS, FNYEAQ. The study's findings and limits: Repertoires were obtained only post-peak T cell response. Increases in Spike-specific TCR breadth and depth were seen after two AZD1222 doses.

Method: immunoSEQ multiplex PCR; TCRdb's copy keeps in-frame clones and lacks some. The sample has 110,000 to 150,000 clones, 90% to 95% seen once. The chain couples TRBV7-6 to TRBJ2-5; 7 bases map to TRBD2. The receptor was isolated from an adult who had recovered from COVID-19. The specimen was peripheral blood, collected after recovery from COVID-19. CDR3 nucleotides: TGTGCCAGCAGCTTAGGGGCGAGCGGGATCCCTCGGGAGACCCAGTACTTC. Its protein product is CASSLGASGIPRETQYF.